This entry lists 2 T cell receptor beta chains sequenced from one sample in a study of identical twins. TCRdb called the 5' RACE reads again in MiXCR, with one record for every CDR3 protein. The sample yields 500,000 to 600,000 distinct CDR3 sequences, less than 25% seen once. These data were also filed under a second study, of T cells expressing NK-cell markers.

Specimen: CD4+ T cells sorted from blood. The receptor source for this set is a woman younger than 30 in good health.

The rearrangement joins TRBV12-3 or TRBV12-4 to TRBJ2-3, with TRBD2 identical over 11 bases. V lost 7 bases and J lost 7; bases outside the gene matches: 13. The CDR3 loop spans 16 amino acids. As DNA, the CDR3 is TGTGCCAGCACGCGGATAGCGGGGGGGGGTAGGAATACGCAGTATTTT. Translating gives CASTRIAGGGRNTQYF.

The CDR3 protein is CASSFASGANVLTF. The CDR3 DNA is TGCGCCAGCAGCTTCGCTTCTGGGGCCAACGTCCTGACTTTC. The chain uses TRBV5-1 and TRBJ2-6; D is unresolved. Per the germline V gene, CDR1 is SGHRS and CDR2 is YFSETQ. The CDR3 is 14 amino acids. The V end lost 2 bases, the J end lost 1 base, and 4 bases lay between the germline ends.